The rows below give T cell receptor beta chains drawn from one sample of a study of human thymus T cells. TCRdb's table, derived via immunoSEQ multiplex PCR, lists solely in-frame clones and lacks some. The sample consists of roughly 120,000 clones, approximately 96% of them appearing once. The source material was thymus tissue. Receptor source: a boy under two years old with a congenital heart defect but otherwise immunologically healthy. CDR3s leave out the opening cysteine and the closing phenylalanine or tryptophan. Size is stated for part of the rows, as once, few or many counts, or as a class when the clone is expanded.

j_gene	abundance	v_gene	CDR3aa
TRBJ1-2	-	TRBV10-2	ASNGQKDNYGYT
TRBJ1-6	once	TRBV4-1	ASSQMRCDNSPLH
TRBJ2-2	-	TRBV27	ASSLSPGTGELF
TRBJ1-3	-	TRBV2	ASRGTGEGGNTIY
TRBJ1-2	-	TRBV28	ASSGTYGYT
TRBJ1-1	-	TRBV28	ASSPGHLNTEAF
TRBJ2-3	-	TRBV7-2	ASSRSRGVTQY
TRBJ1-2	-	TRBV28	ASSVDSGANYGYT
TRBJ1-1	-	TRBV30	AWSVVPEDVEAF
TRBJ1-1	-	TRBV7-9	ASKRGREDGNTEAF
TRBJ2-7	-	TRBV5-6	ASSLARKGASYEQY
TRBJ1-4	-	TRBV5-1	ASRWDFNEKLF
TRBJ1-2	-	TRBV6-6	ASSKLKTGPTYGYT
TRBJ1-1	-	TRBV27	ASRETGGNTEAF
TRBJ2-5	-	TRBV10-2	ASSEIASETQY
TRBJ2-2	once	TRBV11-3	ASSLLGLAVAGGTGELF
TRBJ1-2	-	TRBV4-3	ASSQRRQGNGYT
TRBJ1-2	-	TRBV28	ASSVQGGDYDYGYT
TRBJ1-2	-	TRBV25-1	ASSEETGYYGYT
TRBJ1-5	-	TRBV4-3	ASSQVWGEWGNQPQH
TRBJ1-6	-	TRBV6-5	ASSPERPYNSPLH
TRBJ1-2	-	TRBV5-4	ASSLYFPSWTGPVGYT
TRBJ2-7	-	TRBV4-2	ASSQDGRGRRLAGGPMNEQY
TRBJ1-2	-	TRBV5-6	ASSLGDPRQGAHGYT
TRBJ1-4	once	TRBV11-1	ASSAGTPYNVPSEKLF
TRBJ2-5	-	TRBV7-2	ASSALGSGEETQY
TRBJ2-3	once	TRBV15	ATSQRRREGETDTQY
TRBJ1-2	-	TRBV2	ASLFRGLWNYGYT
TRBJ1-2	-	TRBV7-9	ASREWGEPNYGYT
TRBJ1-1	-	TRBV18	ASSPSTRGMHTEAF
TRBJ1-6	-	TRBV6-6	ASRNPTGVLSPLH
TRBJ2-1	-	TRBV10-2	ASSECTGYCNEQF